Following are 9 T cell receptor beta chains from one sample sequenced in a study of blood T cell repertoires in COVID-19 (dated by TCRdb to 2020 to 2022). The library was built by means of the immunoSEQ multiplex PCR assay. TCRdb holds this immuneACCESS table with in-frame rearrangements only. Some clones are missing; in checked studies, unresolved V genes explain under half, and the rest has no known cause. Recorded for this sample are approximately 270,000 clones; about 80% of them occurred a single time. The biggest ten clones account for about 15% of the sample. Material for sequencing was peripheral blood. These receptors all come from a person aged 65-85 years with COVID-19, enrolled during active disease.

This chain connects TRBV18 to TRBJ2-5; D is undetermined. The ends were cut back, 3 bases at V and 2 bases at J, with 10 bases in the middle. The germline CDR1 and CDR2 sequences are KGHSH and LQKENI. This CDR3 is 14 amino acids long. CDR3: CASSPPGIQETQYF. The CDR3 DNA follows: TGTGCCAGCTCACCCCCAGGTATACAAGAGACCCAGTACTTC.

A few counts support this clone. V is TRBV29-1 and J is TRBJ1-5; no clear D. There are 14 residues in the CDR3. Germline V gene sequence: CDR1 SQVTM, CDR2 ANQGSEA. V was clipped by 0 bases and J by 4 bases, with 10 bases between them. CDR3 in DNA: TGCAGCGTTGAAGATCTGGCAGATAATCAGCCCCAGCATTTT. This sequence encodes CSVEDLADNQPQHF.

CDR3 sequence reads: CASSGWDTQYTEAFF. In DNA form, the CDR3 reads TGTGCCAGCAGTGGCTGGGACACCCAATACACTGAAGCTTTCTTT. The rearrangement joins TRBV27 to TRBJ1-1; weak D call: TRBD1 (6 bases). V was cut by 5 bases and J by 3 bases, with 16 bases left in between. Germline V gene data show CDR1 as MNHEY and CDR2 as SMNVEV (reference sequence). The CDR3 loop spans 15 amino acids.

In this sample, this clone turned up a few times. The chain couples TRBV5-1 to TRBJ2-7, with unresolved D. V lost 2 bases and J lost 3, with 15 bases in between. The length of the CDR3 is 15 residues. The germline V gene encodes CDR1 SGHRS and CDR2 YFSETQ. The CDR3 protein is CASSLFVAAGYEQYF. CDR3 sequence (DNA): TGCGCCAGCAGCTTATTTGTGGCTGCAGGCTACGAGCAGTACTTC.

This clone was seen repeatedly, ten times or more. This chain connects TRBV19 to TRBJ2-3; 13 positions agree with TRBD2. CDR3 length: 16 residues. The germline gives CDR1 LNHDA, CDR2 SQIVND (reference sequence). V dropped 5 bases and J dropped 3; count of bases not matched to a gene: 5. This CDR3 is CASSGRLAGGTDTQYF. The CDR3 DNA is TGTGCCAGTAGTGGGCGACTAGCGGGGGGAACAGATACGCAGTATTTT.

V and J are TRBV27 and TRBJ2-3; D is possibly TRBD1 (6 bases). Per germline, CDR1 MNHEY and CDR2 SMNVEV (reference sequence). V lost 1 base, J lost 2 bases, and 13 bases lay in between. The CDR3 has 16 amino acids. The DNA of the CDR3 is TGTGCCAGCAGTTTATTTCGGGGACAATACACAGATACGCAGTATTTT. This codes for CASSLFRGQYTDTQYF.

The chain is built from TRBV5-1 and TRBJ1-6, with TRBD1 matching 7 bases. J was trimmed by 3 bases and V by 4 bases; bases with no gene match: 13. There are 18 residues in the CDR3. Germline lookup yields CDR1 SGHRS and CDR2 YFSETQ. The CDR3 region has the DNA TGCGCCAGCAGCACGGGGCAGACAGGGCCGAACTATAATTCACCCCTCCACTTT. This sequence encodes CASSTGQTGPNYNSPLHF.

This clone was picked up a small number of times. The chain is built from TRBV9 and TRBJ2-3; D is perhaps TRBD2 (5 bases). CDR3 length: 15 residues. CDR1 and CDR2 from the germline V gene are SGDLS and YYNGEE. V was clipped by 3 bases and J by 2 bases, with 13 bases between them. The CDR3 protein is CASSESGVNTDTQYF. The CDR3 DNA is TGTGCCAGCAGCGAGAGCGGAGTGAACACAGATACGCAGTATTTT.

The V call is TRBV5-1, the J call TRBJ2-2, with D possibly TRBD1 on 5 matching bases. V was clipped by 0 bases and J by 7 bases, with 13 bases between them. From germline, CDR1 is SGHRS and CDR2 YFSETQ. The CDR3 runs 15 residues. The CDR3: CASSLEQGGFGELFF. CDR3 bases: TGCGCCAGCAGCTTGGAGCAGGGTGGTTTCGGGGAGCTGTTTTTT.